Sequencing of this TCR beta chain was carried out in a study of T cell changes during pregnancy in multiple sclerosis. Germline V gene data show CDR1 as MNHNY and CDR2 as SVGAGI (reference sequence). Trimming took 0 bases from V and 5 from J, leaving 5 bases between them. The CDR3 runs 13 residues. The data were produced by immunoSEQ multiplex PCR, yet TCRdb's version contains in-frame clones alone and is incomplete. The table has about 50,000 clones, 94% seen once; the top ten hold roughly 0.33%. This receptor was obtained from a female donor with multiple sclerosis, enrolled in a pregnancy study. The V gene is TRBV6-6, the J gene TRBJ1-5, with D hard to call. The material was CD4+ T cells from peripheral blood mononuclear cells, obtained in the third trimester of pregnancy. The CDR3 here is CASSYSDYQPQHF. The CDR3 DNA reads as TGTGCCAGCAGTTACTCGGACTATCAGCCCCAGCATTTT.